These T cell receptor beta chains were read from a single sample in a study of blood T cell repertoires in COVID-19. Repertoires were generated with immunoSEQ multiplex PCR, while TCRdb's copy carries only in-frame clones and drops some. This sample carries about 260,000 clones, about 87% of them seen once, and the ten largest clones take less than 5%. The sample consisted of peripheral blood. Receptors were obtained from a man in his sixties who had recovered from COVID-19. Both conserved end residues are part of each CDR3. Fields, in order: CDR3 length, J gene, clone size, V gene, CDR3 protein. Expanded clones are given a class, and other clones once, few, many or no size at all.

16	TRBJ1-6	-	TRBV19	CASSLSARNNNSPLHF
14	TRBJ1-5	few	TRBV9	CASSVEGVGQPQHF
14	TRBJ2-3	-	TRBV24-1	CATSGLDPRDTQYF
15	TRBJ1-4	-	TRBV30	CAWSWGGGTNEKLFF
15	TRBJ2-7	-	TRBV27	CASSLNGGGSYEQYF
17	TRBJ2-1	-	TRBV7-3	CASSANGIRGVNNEQFF
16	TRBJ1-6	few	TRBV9	CASSVTRDRYNSPLHF
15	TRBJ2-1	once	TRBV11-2	CASSLTSGGYNEQFF
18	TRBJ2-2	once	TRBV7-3	CASSSTWASGGFTGELFF
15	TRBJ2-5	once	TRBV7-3	CASSLRGTGQETQYF
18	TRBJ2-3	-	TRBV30	CAWSVKGGGIMGTDTQYF
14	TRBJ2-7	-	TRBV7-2	CASSLDRGSYEQYF
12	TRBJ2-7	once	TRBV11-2	CASSLVGYEQYF
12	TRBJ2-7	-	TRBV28	CASRPGTYEQYF
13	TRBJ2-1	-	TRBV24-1	CATSEGTRREQFF
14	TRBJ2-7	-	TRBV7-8	CASSLGQGLKEQYF
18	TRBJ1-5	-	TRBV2	CASYDRDRGSDSNQPQHF
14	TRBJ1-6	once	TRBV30	CAWSPRGGSSPLHF
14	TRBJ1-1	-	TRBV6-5	CASSYLPENTEAFF
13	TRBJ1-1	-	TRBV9	CASSVVSSTEAFF
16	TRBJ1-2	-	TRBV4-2	CASSPTRTGSNYGYTF
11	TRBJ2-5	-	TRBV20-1	CSARTGETQYF
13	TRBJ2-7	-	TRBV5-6	CASSSGTPHEQYF
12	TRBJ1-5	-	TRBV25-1	CASSVGGQPQHF
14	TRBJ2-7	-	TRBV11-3	CASSHRGESYEQYF
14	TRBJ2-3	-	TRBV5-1	CASSWTGATDTQYF
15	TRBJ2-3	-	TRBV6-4	CASSVLAGGTDTQYF
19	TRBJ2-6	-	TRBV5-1	CASSTGQGASPGGANVLTF
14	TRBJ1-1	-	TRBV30	CAWGGSGQGIGAFF
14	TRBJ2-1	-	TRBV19	CASSIGTGGNEQFF
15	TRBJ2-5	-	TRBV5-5	CASLGPAGGEETQYF
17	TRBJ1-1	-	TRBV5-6	CASRPGGAAGLVTEAFF
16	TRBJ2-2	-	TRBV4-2	CASSGHRGQNTGELFF
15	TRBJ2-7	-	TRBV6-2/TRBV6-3	CASSDPHGTDYEQYF
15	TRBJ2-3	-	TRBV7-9	CASSRSGGKADTQYF
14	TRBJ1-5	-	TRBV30	CAWSSGSSNQPQHF
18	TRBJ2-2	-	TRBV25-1	CASSEPGGGSLNTGELFF
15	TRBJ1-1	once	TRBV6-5	CASSGQGALNTEAFF
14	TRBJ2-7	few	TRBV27	CASSPQGGPGEQYF
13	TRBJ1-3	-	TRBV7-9	CASSNDSRRTIYF
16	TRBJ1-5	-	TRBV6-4	CASSEFGTGSIEPQHF
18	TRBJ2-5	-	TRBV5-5	CASSLVRTGLGRGETQYF
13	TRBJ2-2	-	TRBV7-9	CASSLSNTGELFF
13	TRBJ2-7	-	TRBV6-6	CASTYRDRGEQYF
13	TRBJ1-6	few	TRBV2	CASRSRYNSPLHF
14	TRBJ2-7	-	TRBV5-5	CASSSTGYGIEQYF